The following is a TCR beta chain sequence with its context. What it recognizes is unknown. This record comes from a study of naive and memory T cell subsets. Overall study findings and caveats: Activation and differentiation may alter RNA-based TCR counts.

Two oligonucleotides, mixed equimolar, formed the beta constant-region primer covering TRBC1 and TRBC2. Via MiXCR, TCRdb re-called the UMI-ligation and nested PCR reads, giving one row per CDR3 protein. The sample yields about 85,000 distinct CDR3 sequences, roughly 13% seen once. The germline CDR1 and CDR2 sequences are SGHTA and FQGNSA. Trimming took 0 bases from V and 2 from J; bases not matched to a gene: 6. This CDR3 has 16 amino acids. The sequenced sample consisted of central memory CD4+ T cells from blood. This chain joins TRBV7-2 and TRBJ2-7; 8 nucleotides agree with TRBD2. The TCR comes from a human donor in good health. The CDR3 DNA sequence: TGTGCCAGCAGCTTAGCTTCCGGGGGGGCCACCTACGAGCAGTACTTC. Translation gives CASSLASGGATYEQYF.